This is a list of T cell receptor beta chains from one sample in a study of T cells expressing NK-cell markers. TCRdb processed the 5' RACE reads again and assigns one entry to each CDR3 protein, with no DNA. Reported are 500,000 to 600,000 distinct CDR3 sequences; the ten largest clones contain 3.5% to 4.5%. The specimen was blood T cells: a sorted CD56 or NKG2C T cell subset, CD4+ or CD8+ T cells, or bulk PBMC T cells (not recorded which). These receptors were collected from a man younger than 35 in good health. Each CDR3 is given with its conserved first and last residue. Each record gives: J gene, V gene, CDR3 protein.

TRBJ2-1 TRBV9 CASSVGPRLSSYNEQFF
TRBJ2-2 TRBV5-1 CASSLVALAGGTGELFF
TRBJ2-3 TRBV19 CASSTWRTSTDTQYF
TRBJ2-4 TRBV27 CASSMPGTRDIQYF
TRBJ2-2 TRBV19 CAGKEGDGELFF
TRBJ2-7 TRBV29-1 CSVETRVASEQYF
TRBJ2-1 TRBV29-1 CSVVQLADYNEQFF
TRBJ2-2 TRBV12-3/TRBV12-4 CASKGGVAGTGELFF
TRBJ2-5 TRBV20-1 CSAPQGVQVQETQYF
TRBJ2-7 TRBV6-1 CASSLPSGRNYEQYF
TRBJ2-2 TRBV27 CASSLGVSGELFF
TRBJ1-2 TRBV6-4 CATKSSATRLGGYTF